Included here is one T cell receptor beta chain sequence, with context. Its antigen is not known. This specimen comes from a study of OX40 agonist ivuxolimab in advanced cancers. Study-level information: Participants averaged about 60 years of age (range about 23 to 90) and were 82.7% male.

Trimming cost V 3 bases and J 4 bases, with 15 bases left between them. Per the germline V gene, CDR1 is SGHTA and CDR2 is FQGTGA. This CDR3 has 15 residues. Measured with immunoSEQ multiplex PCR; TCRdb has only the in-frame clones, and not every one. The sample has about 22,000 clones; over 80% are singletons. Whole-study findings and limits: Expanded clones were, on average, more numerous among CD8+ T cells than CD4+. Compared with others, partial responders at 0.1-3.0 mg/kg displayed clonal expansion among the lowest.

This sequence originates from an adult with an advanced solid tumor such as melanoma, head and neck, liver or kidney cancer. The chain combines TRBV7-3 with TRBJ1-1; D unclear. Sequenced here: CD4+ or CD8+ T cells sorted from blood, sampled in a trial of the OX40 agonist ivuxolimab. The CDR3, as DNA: TGTGCCAGCAGCTTGAGCCCGACTTTAGGCACTGAAGCTTTCTTT. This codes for CASSLSPTLGTEAFF.